Below, 31 T cell receptor beta chains from the same sample are listed, as sequenced in a study of human T cells and chemical hapten exposure. TCRdb ran MiXCR on the RACE reads and lists one entry per CDR3 protein. The sample includes about 160,000 distinct CDR3 sequences, around 30% seen only once; the top ten take around 2.3%. Indicated time point: patch test 3, about 24 weeks after DPC sensitization. This sample's treatment: therapeutic diphenylcyclopropenone sensitization with weekly scalp DPC. The input for sequencing was whole blood, taken in connection with sensitization to the hapten diphenylcyclopropenone (DPC). The source is a woman between 18 and 29 years old with alopecia areata. Some clones in this sample may be carry-over from other donors' samples.

The V call is TRBV7-2, the J call TRBJ2-1; 8 nucleotides agree with TRBD1. The trim removed 5 bases at V and 9 bases at J, leaving 6 bases unmatched. Looked up from germline, CDR1 is SGHTA and CDR2 is FQGNSA. The CDR3 covers 13 residues. The CDR3 is CASSLDRAREQFF. DNA for the CDR3: TGTGCCAGCAGCCTGGACAGGGCTCGTGAGCAGTTCTTC.

This clonotype has more than one count but fewer than ten. This chain links TRBV20-1 with TRBJ2-7; the match to TRBD1 covers 9 bases. The CDR3 is 16 amino acids. Germline CDR1 and CDR2: DFQATT and SNEGSKA (reference sequence). The J segment lost 2 bases and the V segment lost 2 bases, leaving 10 bases of the junction unmatched. CDR3 bases: TGCAGTGCTAGATCTCCCGCCGGACAGGGGCCCTACGAGCAGTACTTC. This translates into CSARSPAGQGPYEQYF.

This clonotype has just a few counts. The chain links TRBV14 to TRBJ2-1, with D possibly TRBD1 on 6 matching bases. Deletions cut 5 bases from V and 7 bases from J, with 18 bases between. This CDR3 region has 15 residues. Germline lookup yields CDR1 SGHDN and CDR2 FVKESK. The CDR3 protein is CASSSWTDSFNEQFF. The CDR3 nucleotides read TGTGCCAGCAGCTCTTGGACGGACAGTTTTAATGAGCAGTTCTTC.

This clonotype has just a few counts. CDR3 nucleotides: TGTGCCAGCAGTCACCGACAGAAAAACATTCAGTACTTC. Its protein is CASSHRQKNIQYF. V and J are TRBV6-2 or TRBV6-3 and TRBJ2-4; perhaps TRBD1 as D (5 bases). The germline V gene has CDR1 MNHEY and CDR2 SVGEGT. Trimming shortened V by 5 bases and J by 4 bases, and 9 bases separated the two germline ends. The CDR3 consists of 13 residues.

The V call is TRBV29-1, the J call TRBJ1-2, with a tentative D call TRBD1 (6 bases). Germline CDR1 reads SQVTM; CDR2 reads ANQGSEA. This CDR3 comprises 16 residues. Deletions cut 1 base from V and 8 bases from J, with 23 bases between. CDR3 DNA: TGCAGCGTTGAAGTGGGGAGTTACGGGGGGCTGGGAGGCTACACCTTC. Translated, it gives CSVEVGSYGGLGGYTF.

The V call is TRBV4-3, the J call TRBJ1-4; 8 bases map to TRBD1. This CDR3 contains 17 residues. Germline V gene sequence: CDR1 LGHNA, CDR2 YSLEER. Trimming removed 1 base from V and 4 bases from J; junction bases left unmatched: 8. CDR3 DNA sequence: TGCGCCAGCAGCCAAGCAGGGGGCGGGGGCGTTAATGAAAAACTGTTTTTT. This encodes CASSQAGGGGVNEKLFF.

The rearrangement joins TRBV28 to TRBJ1-1; D call uncertain. Germline values: CDR1 MDHEN, CDR2 SYDVKM. The CDR3 sequence is 14 residues long. V lost 7 bases, J lost 5 bases, and 17 bases lay in between. CDR3 protein: CASTPRVVGTEAFF. CDR3 DNA sequence: TGTGCCAGCACTCCCCGGGTGGTAGGGACTGAAGCTTTCTTT.

J is TRBJ2-1 and V is TRBV7-2; D is perhaps TRBD2 (5 bases). Trimming pared 2 bases from V and 8 bases from J, leaving 7 bases between. CDR3 length: 12 residues. The germline CDR1 and CDR2 sequences are SGHTA and FQGNSA. The CDR3 nucleotides are TGTGCCAGCAGCTTAACGGGGTATGAGCAGTTCTTC. Residues: CASSLTGYEQFF.

This clonotype was seen more than once but under ten times. V is TRBV14 and J is TRBJ2-5; TRBD1 matches at 9 bases. J lost 0 bases, V lost 2 bases, and 13 bases had no gene match. The length of the CDR3 is 19 residues. From germline, CDR1 is SGHDN and CDR2 FVKESK. In DNA, the CDR3 is TGTGCCAGCAGCCAACACCGGACAGGGGTCGACTTGTACCAAGAGACCCAGTACTTC. It encodes CASSQHRTGVDLYQETQYF.

This clonotype was picked up a small number of times. V and J are TRBV20-1 and TRBJ1-6, with D tentatively TRBD1 (5 bases). The CDR3 totals 14 residues. Between the trimmed V and J ends, which lost 0 bases and 7 bases, there was a span of 10 bases. The V gene's germline CDR1 is DFQATT and CDR2 SNEGSKA (reference sequence). Here the CDR3 reads CSARDWAGNSPLHF. The CDR3 DNA reads TGCAGTGCTAGAGATTGGGCAGGGAATTCACCCCTCCACTTT.

This chain uses TRBV20-1 with TRBJ2-7, with D possibly matching TRBD2 (6 bases). Per germline, CDR1 DFQATT and CDR2 SNEGSKA (reference sequence). This CDR3 has 16 residues. V was pared by 0 bases and J by 2 bases, with 17 bases between. For the CDR3, the DNA is TGCAGTGCTAGAGATGTTGCGGGGCCAATCGCCTACGAGCAGTACTTC. Translated: CSARDVAGPIAYEQYF.

The sample holds a few counts of this clonotype. The gene calls are TRBV30 and TRBJ1-2; D call uncertain. V lost 0 bases, J lost 2 bases, and 7 bases lay in between. The CDR3 covers 13 residues. CDR1 is GTSNPN, CDR2 SVGIG, per germline (reference sequence). Written as DNA, the CDR3 is TGTGCCTGGAGTGTGTTGGGAAACTATGGCTACACCTTC. This translates into CAWSVLGNYGYTF.

This clonotype has only a few counts. J is TRBJ1-6 and V is TRBV18; D may be TRBD1 (5 bases). The V gene lost 2 bases and the J gene lost 7 bases, with 9 bases spanning the gap. This CDR3 has 14 residues. CDR1 is KGHSH, CDR2 LQKENI, per germline. The CDR3: CASSPGTENSPLHF. The CDR3 nucleotides read TGTGCCAGCTCACCAGGGACGGAAAATTCACCCCTCCACTTT.

This clonotype was observed at least ten times. This chain links TRBV7-2 with TRBJ2-1; 10 bases are a match to TRBD2. CDR3 length equals 17 residues. The junction had 10 bases not matched to a gene; V was cut back by 1 base and J by 7 bases. From germline, CDR1 is SGHTA and CDR2 FQGNSA. CDR3 protein: CASSLEALAGLRNEQFF. The CDR3 coding sequence is TGTGCCAGCAGCTTAGAGGCACTAGCGGGATTGAGGAATGAGCAGTTCTTC.

CDR3 sequence reads: CAISEGLGYTF. The CDR3 region has the DNA TGTGCCATCAGTGAGGGGTTGGGCTACACCTTC. The gene calls are TRBV10-3 and TRBJ1-2; D call uncertain. CDR3 length equals 11 residues. Germline CDR1 ENHRY, CDR2 SYGVKD. V lost 2 bases to trimming and J lost 8 bases, with 6 bases between them.

This clonotype was detected a few times. The chain employs TRBV6-2 or TRBV6-3 and TRBJ2-4; the D is unclear. CDR3 length: 14 amino acids. V lost 2 bases and J lost 5, with 10 bases in between. Germline V lookup: CDR1 MNHEY, CDR2 SVGEGT. CDR3 sequence reads: CASSYELRQNIQYF. Written as DNA, the CDR3 is TGTGCCAGCAGTTACGAGTTGCGGCAAAACATTCAGTACTTC.

This clonotype turned up a few times. The chain is built from TRBV11-2 and TRBJ1-6, with 7 bases fitting TRBD1. Germline-derived CDR1 and CDR2 are SGHAT and FQNNGV. The V segment lost 4 bases and the J segment 9 bases; nucleotides outside the gene matches: 9. The CDR3 is 15 amino acids. As DNA, the CDR3 is TGTGCCAGCAGCTCGACGACAGGGCGGAGTTCACCCCTCCACTTT. It translates to CASSSTTGRSSPLHF.

This clonotype came up a few times. The genes are TRBV7-3 and TRBJ1-1; D perhaps matches TRBD1 (6 bases). This CDR3 spans 14 amino acids. CDR1 and CDR2 (germline): SGHTA, FQGTGA. V dropped 2 bases and J dropped 4 bases, with 11 bases sitting between them. CDR3 sequence: CASSLQGRVTEAFF. The CDR3 nucleotides are TGTGCCAGCAGCTTACAGGGGAGGGTCACTGAAGCTTTCTTT.

The table lists this clonotype with a few counts. This chain joins TRBV15 and TRBJ2-3; the D gene is possibly TRBD2 (7 bases). CDR1 is LNHNV and CDR2 is YYDKDF in the germline V gene (reference sequence). V was shortened by 3 bases and J by 2 bases, with 15 bases between the two germline ends. CDR3 length: 16 amino acids. CDR3 protein: CATSRRGPKNTDTQYF. The CDR3 DNA sequence: TGTGCCACCAGCAGGCGGGGGCCGAAGAACACAGATACGCAGTATTTT.

The genes are TRBV20-1 and TRBJ2-7; D gene unclear. Trimming pared 4 bases from V and 3 bases from J, leaving 16 bases between. The CDR3 extends over 14 amino acids. Germline V gives CDR1 DFQATT, CDR2 SNEGSKA (reference sequence). The DNA of the CDR3 is TGCAGTGCTACTTCCGATGGGGAACGCTACGAGCAGTACTTC. It yields the protein CSATSDGERYEQYF.

A single count supports this clonotype. This chain connects TRBV27 to TRBJ2-1; tentatively, D is TRBD2 (6 bases). This CDR3 is 16 amino acids long. CDR1 is MNHEY and CDR2 is SMNVEV in the germline V gene (reference sequence). With 0 bases removed from V and 5 bases from J, the gap between germline ends came to 14 bases. CDR3 coding DNA: TGTGCCAGCAGTTTATCGATACGGGAGTGGAACAATGAGCAGTTCTTC. Its translation is CASSLSIREWNNEQFF.

This clonotype turned up a few times. This chain uses TRBV29-1 with TRBJ2-1, with 8 bases identical to TRBD2. CDR3 length equals 15 residues. Germline CDR1 and CDR2: SQVTM and ANQGSEA. The J segment lost 4 bases and the V segment lost 7 bases, leaving 12 bases of the junction unmatched. This CDR3 is CSAVMGAGVYNEQFF. The CDR3 coding sequence is TGCAGCGCCGTCATGGGAGCGGGGGTGTACAATGAGCAGTTCTTC.

The chain has TRBV7-2 and TRBJ2-7; unclear D gene. The V gene's germline CDR1 is SGHTA and CDR2 FQGNSA. The CDR3 has 13 residues. V lost 1 base to trimming and J lost 3 bases, with 7 bases between them. The CDR3 coding sequence is TGTGCCAGCAGCTTAGTTATCCTCTACGAGCAGTACTTC. It specifies CASSLVILYEQYF.

This clonotype has a handful of counts. The J gene is TRBJ1-2, the V gene TRBV28; 7 bases agree with TRBD1. J was trimmed by 2 bases and V by 7 bases; bases with no gene match: 4. This CDR3 is built from 13 residues. CDR1 and CDR2 (germline): MDHEN, SYDVKM. The CDR3 sequence: CASKEGGNYGYTF. The CDR3 DNA sequence: TGTGCCAGCAAGGAAGGGGGCAACTATGGCTACACCTTC.

The chain has TRBV30 and TRBJ1-5; weak D call: TRBD1 (6 bases). The CDR3 spans 12 residues. Germline loops: CDR1 GTSNPN, CDR2 SVGIG (reference sequence). With 2 bases removed from V and 4 bases from J, the gap between germline ends came to 6 bases. The CDR3 DNA reads TGTGCCTGGAGTAGGGGGAATCAGCCCCAGCATTTT. This translates into CAWSRGNQPQHF.

The rearrangement joins TRBV6-5 to TRBJ2-1; 8 bases align to TRBD1. The CDR3 extends over 16 amino acids. With V trimmed by 1 base and J by 6 bases, 8 bases remained unmatched. Germline loops: CDR1 MNHEY, CDR2 SVGAGI. The CDR3 spells CASSYLGTGKINEQFF. CDR3 coding DNA: TGTGCCAGCAGTTACTTAGGGACAGGAAAGATCAATGAGCAGTTCTTC.

J is TRBJ2-1 and V is TRBV11-2; D call uncertain. V was cut by 4 bases and J by 5 bases, with 15 bases left in between. The CDR3 is 15 residues long. The germline gives CDR1 SGHAT, CDR2 FQNNGV. DNA of the CDR3: TGTGCCAGCAGCTCCCCCGACTGGAGACACAATGAGCAGTTCTTC. It yields the protein CASSSPDWRHNEQFF.

A few counts support this clonotype. The CDR3 region has the DNA TGTGCCAGCACCAGGGGGCGAGGGGAAAAACTGTTTTTT. Translated: CASTRGRGEKLFF. The V call is TRBV27, the J call TRBJ1-4, with 8 bases identical to TRBD1. The CDR3 has 13 amino acids. From germline, CDR1 is MNHEY and CDR2 SMNVEV (reference sequence). The V gene end was trimmed by 7 bases and the J gene end by 8 bases; junction bases not matched to a gene: 6.

V and J are TRBV4-1 and TRBJ2-7, with a possible D match to TRBD2 (5 bases). V dropped 4 bases and J dropped 3 bases, with 13 bases sitting between them. From germline, CDR1 is MGHRA and CDR2 YSYEKL. The length of the CDR3 is 14 residues. The CDR3 region has the DNA TGCGCCAGCAGCCCGACTGAGGGAGACTACGAGCAGTACTTC. Its protein product is CASSPTEGDYEQYF.

In the case of this clonotype: A much larger clone is a single base away; this may be a read error. The chain employs TRBV21-1 and TRBJ1-6; TRBD1 is taken as the D call from the table, unchecked against the DNA. TRBV21-1 is given as a pseudogene. There are 15 residues in the CDR3. CDR3 in amino acids: CASSHSPGFNSPPHF. Here the CDR3 DNA reads TGTGCCAGCAGCCACTCACCCGGTTTTAATTCACCCCCCCACTTT.

This clonotype was observed a handful of times. V is TRBV20-1 and J is TRBJ1-3; no clear D. This CDR3 is built from 13 residues. CDR1 is DFQATT and CDR2 is SNEGSKA in the germline V gene (reference sequence). Trimming left V 5 bases short and J 4 bases short, with 12 bases between. CDR3 DNA sequence: TGCAGTGCTCTAGTGGCTAAAGGAAACACCATATATTTT. Its protein is CSALVAKGNTIYF.